This passage covers 16 T cell receptor beta chains from one sample sequenced in a study of T cells after yellow fever vaccination. Using its own MiXCR run on the 5' RACE reads, TCRdb lists one record per CDR3 protein. The profile shows about 550,000 distinct CDR3 sequences, 15% to 20% of them singletons. Sequences were derived from PBMCs, sampled 15 days after the yellow fever booster vaccination. The receptors come from a man in his thirties or forties who received the YFV17D yellow fever vaccine.

This chain uses TRBV28 with TRBJ2-1; 11 positions agree with TRBD2. The CDR3 extends over 17 amino acids. Germline CDR1 MDHEN, CDR2 SYDVKM. With 5 bases clipped from V and 0 bases from J, the junction kept 6 bases outside the gene matches. This CDR3 reads CASSTGTSGVSYNEQFF. For the CDR3, the DNA is TGTGCCAGCAGTACCGGGACTAGCGGTGTCTCCTACAATGAGCAGTTCTTC.

The chain uses TRBV7-3 and TRBJ2-1; 12 positions match TRBD2. Germline V gene data show CDR1 as SGHTA and CDR2 as FQGTGA. This CDR3 is 17 amino acids long. J lost 7 bases, V lost 2 bases, and 9 bases had no gene match. The CDR3 region is CASSLDSTSGSINEQFF. The CDR3 DNA sequence: TGTGCCAGCAGCTTAGATTCGACTAGCGGGAGTATAAATGAGCAGTTCTTC.

Written as DNA, the CDR3 is TGTGCCAGCAGCCTGGGTGCACGGGGGCGTCTCATGGGACTATACACAGATACGCAGTATTTT. Its translation: CASSLGARGRLMGLYTDTQYF. This chain links TRBV11-2 with TRBJ2-3; TRBD2 might be the D (7 bases). V gave up 5 bases and J gave up 2 bases, with 32 bases separating them. There are 21 residues in the CDR3. Germline CDR1 and CDR2: SGHAT and FQNNGV.

The J gene is TRBJ2-3, the V gene TRBV3-1; the D call may be TRBD1 or TRBD2 (5 bases each). Trimming cost V 0 bases and J 2 bases, with 12 bases left between them. The CDR3 extends over 16 amino acids. The V gene's germline CDR1 is LGHDT and CDR2 YNNKEL (reference sequence). This chain's CDR3 is CASSQDSGRNTDTQYF. The CDR3 DNA is TGTGCCAGCAGCCAAGACTCGGGACGGAACACAGATACGCAGTATTTT.

This chain joins TRBV30 and TRBJ2-6; D is undetermined. With 5 bases removed from V and 0 bases from J, the gap between germline ends came to 5 bases. Per germline, CDR1 GTSNPN and CDR2 SVGIG (reference sequence). The CDR3 has 13 residues. The CDR3 protein is CAWEYSGANVLTF. The CDR3 nucleotides read TGTGCCTGGGAATACTCTGGGGCCAACGTCCTGACTTTC.

This clonotype showed up just a few times. CDR3 coding DNA: TGTGCCAGCAGCCAAGCCCAGAGATTTAGCAATCAGCCCCAGCATTTT. It codes for CASSQAQRFSNQPQHF. The chain links TRBV3-1 to TRBJ1-5; D is undetermined. V was cut by 1 base and J by 0 bases, with 10 bases left in between. CDR3 length: 16 amino acids. CDR1 is LGHDT, CDR2 YNNKEL, per germline (reference sequence).

The chain uses TRBV5-6 and TRBJ2-7, with 7 bases that match TRBD1. The CDR3 contains 14 residues. CDR1 is SGHDT, CDR2 YYEEEE, per germline. V was pared by 2 bases and J by 1 base, with 3 bases of the junction left unmatched. This CDR3 is CASSLTGQSYEQYF. CDR3 bases: TGTGCCAGCAGCTTAACGGGACAGTCCTACGAGCAGTACTTC. Filled out from reference TRBV5-6 and TRBJ2-7, the complete variable domain reads DAGVTQSPTHLIKTRGQQVTLRCSPKSGHDTVSWYQQALGQGPQFIFQYYEEEERQRGNFPDRFSGHQFPNYSSELNVNALLLGDSALYLCASSLTGQSYEQYFGPGTRLTVT.

This clonotype was counted between two and nine times. This sequence joins TRBV12-3 or TRBV12-4 and TRBJ2-7; D remains ambiguous. This CDR3 region has 13 residues. The V and J ends lost 2 bases and 4 bases respectively, with 9 bases between them. The DNA of the CDR3 is TGTGCCAGCAGTTTACGGCCACGGTACGAGCAGTACTTC. Its protein is CASSLRPRYEQYF.

The rearrangement joins TRBV5-5 to TRBJ2-2, with TRBD2 matching over 13 bases. Germline CDR1 SGHKS, CDR2 YYEKEE (reference sequence). The CDR3 has 15 residues. The V and J ends lost 4 bases and 8 bases, in that order; junction bases with no gene match: 5. As DNA, the CDR3 is TGTGCCAGCAGCCAGGGACTAGCGGGATCTGGGGAGCTGTTTTTT. It encodes CASSQGLAGSGELFF.

This clonotype showed up just a few times. This rearrangement joins TRBV12-3 or TRBV12-4 to TRBJ2-5; D unresolved. V was shortened by 3 bases and J by 5 bases, with 10 bases between the two germline ends. CDR3 size: 13 residues. The DNA of the CDR3 is TGTGCCAGCAGTTTTTGGAGTGGGGAGACCCAGTACTTC. Amino acid sequence: CASSFWSGETQYF.

J is TRBJ1-4 and V is TRBV4-2; TRBD1 might be the D (6 bases). V was pared by 1 base and J by 7 bases, with 13 bases between. The CDR3 totals 15 residues. CDR1 is LGHNA and CDR2 is YNFKEQ in the germline V gene. Written as DNA, the CDR3 is TGTGCCAGCAGCCAAGGACAGGAGGGTGGTGAAAAACTGTTTTTT. Translating it yields CASSQGQEGGEKLFF.

This clonotype has only a few counts. The chain uses TRBV5-1 and TRBJ2-2; TRBD2 agrees at 10 bases. In germline, CDR1 is SGHRS, CDR2 YFSETQ. The J segment lost 6 bases and the V segment lost 4 bases, leaving 12 bases of the junction unmatched. This CDR3 comprises 17 residues. CDR3 in DNA: TGCGCCAGCAGCATTTCTGGGCTAGCGGGAGAATCCGGGGAGCTGTTTTTT. Translating it yields CASSISGLAGESGELFF.

The sample holds a few counts of this clonotype. The gene calls are TRBV27 and TRBJ1-4; D gene uncertain. This CDR3 region has 15 residues. CDR1 and CDR2 (germline): MNHEY, SMNVEV (reference sequence). With 2 bases removed from V and 0 bases from J, the gap between germline ends came to 7 bases. In DNA form, the CDR3 reads TGTGCCAGCAGTTTAACCAGAGCAACTAATGAAAAACTGTTTTTT. This gives the protein CASSLTRATNEKLFF.

In its sample, this clonotype was seen a few times. The CDR3 DNA is TGTGCCAGCTTAGCGGGAGACGCCAATGAGCAGTTCTTC. This gives the protein CASLAGDANEQFF. The J gene is TRBJ2-1, the V gene TRBV6-6, with 9 bases that match TRBD2. The ends lost 8 bases at V and 6 bases at J; junction bases unmatched: 5. The CDR3 extends over 13 amino acids. Germline-derived CDR1 and CDR2 are MNHNY and SVGAGI (reference sequence).

This clonotype has just a few counts. V is TRBV3-1 and J is TRBJ2-3, with D possibly TRBD2 on 5 matching bases. The CDR3 is made up of 14 amino acids. V gave up 4 bases and J gave up 4 bases, with 12 bases separating them. Germline values: CDR1 LGHDT, CDR2 YNNKEL (reference sequence). The CDR3 DNA reads as TGTGCCAGCAGCCTTTGGAGCGGTCCAGATACGCAGTATTTT. Translating it yields CASSLWSGPDTQYF.

V gene TRBV28 combines with J gene TRBJ2-3, with TRBD2 matching 15 bases. CDR1 is MDHEN and CDR2 is SYDVKM in the germline V gene. Trimming cost V 5 bases and J 6 bases; bases outside gene matches: 6. The CDR3 spans 16 residues. This CDR3 reads CASSTTGTSGRDTQYF. DNA for the CDR3: TGTGCCAGCAGTACTACCGGGACTAGCGGGAGGGATACGCAGTATTTT. Supplemented by reference TRBV28 and TRBJ2-3, the full variable domain reads DVKVTQSSRYLVKRTGEKVFLECVQDMDHENMFWYRQDPGLGLRLIYFSYDVKMKEKGDIPEGYSVSREKKERFSLILESASTNQTSMYLCASSTTGTSGRDTQYFGPGTRLTVL.